These T cell receptor beta chains were read from a single sample in a study of blood T cell repertoires in COVID-19. Libraries were prepared by immunoSEQ multiplex PCR; TCRdb keeps only in-frame clonotypes and omits some of them. The data contain some 180,000 clones, less than 90% of them seen just once; the ten biggest clones take up about 3.3%. Sequencing was performed on PBMCs or T cells enriched from blood (not recorded which). All receptors come from a woman aged 25 to 45 who had been exposed to COVID-19. CDR3s leave out the opening cysteine and the closing phenylalanine or tryptophan.

CDR3 protein: ASSVAGGSGYT
V gene: TRBV9

CDR3 protein: ASSSSFSGTGNGYT
V gene: TRBV11-2

CDR3 protein: ASSQDLVADTQY
V gene: TRBV3-1/TRBV3-2

CDR3 protein: ASKRDRGLLMNTEAF
V gene: TRBV23-1

CDR3 protein: ASSPTGTGIYEQY
V gene: TRBV7-2

CDR3 protein: ASSQEGTGGAYVNTEAF
V gene: TRBV4-3

CDR3 protein: ASKTGTGTYEQY
V gene: TRBV2

CDR3 protein: ASSLATTGNYGYT
V gene: TRBV7-2

CDR3 protein: ASSRSGWGGTYGYT
V gene: TRBV3-1/TRBV3-2

CDR3 protein: ASSHRFMRTTGELF
V gene: TRBV11-1

CDR3 protein: ASSFIGQGSGNTIY
V gene: TRBV6-6

CDR3 protein: ASSLSQGGKLF
V gene: TRBV11-2

CDR3 protein: ASSHPGGDGYT
V gene: TRBV4-1

CDR3 protein: ASSPGLRGRETEAF
V gene: TRBV18

CDR3 protein: ASSPSGTSGYNEQF
V gene: TRBV18

CDR3 protein: ASSPAGGGYGYT
V gene: TRBV7-2

CDR3 protein: ASSLSGGLARGPQETQY
V gene: TRBV7-6

CDR3 protein: ASSPGGRDRPFSVGYT
V gene: TRBV25-1

CDR3 protein: ASSLVGTGDTGELF
V gene: TRBV5-1

CDR3 protein: ASLDGGATDTQY
V gene: TRBV19

CDR3 protein: ASSPDRSNTGELF
V gene: TRBV5-1

CDR3 protein: ASSHPGTVEAF
V gene: TRBV3-1/TRBV3-2

CDR3 protein: ASSRTGVDEKLF
V gene: TRBV4-1

CDR3 protein: ASSLDQAHNSPLH
V gene: TRBV11-2

CDR3 protein: ASSLGTGGANQPQH
V gene: TRBV2

CDR3 protein: ASISAGNTIY
V gene: TRBV6-5

CDR3 protein: ASSEQGFQETQY
V gene: TRBV7-2

CDR3 protein: ASSRGTGLTGELF
V gene: TRBV11-3

CDR3 protein: AWSVGGRDEQY
V gene: TRBV30

CDR3 protein: ASSSIDEQF
V gene: TRBV7-2

CDR3 protein: ASSLLGQVYGYT
V gene: TRBV11-2

CDR3 protein: ASSKVGPYNEQF
V gene: TRBV21-1

CDR3 protein: ASSEGWDRSPSTDTQY
V gene: TRBV2

CDR3 protein: ASSLRWGQGDYEQY
V gene: TRBV11-2

CDR3 protein: ASSMGIYRVDTQY
V gene: TRBV11-2

CDR3 protein: SAGNEKLF
V gene: TRBV20-1

CDR3 protein: ATSDPRTAEAF
V gene: TRBV24-1

CDR3 protein: ASSQSGGSYNEQF
V gene: TRBV4-1

CDR3 protein: ASSPTTGEETQY
V gene: TRBV7-2

CDR3 protein: ASSLVGAGGNTEAF
V gene: TRBV5-1

CDR3 protein: ASSSWEPLKPRYGYT
V gene: TRBV11-2

CDR3 protein: ASSLVGGLRPTDTQY
V gene: TRBV11-2

CDR3 protein: ASLDRGNTEAF
V gene: TRBV19

CDR3 protein: ASSYSGVSGEKLF
V gene: TRBV13

CDR3 protein: ASSHEMANYGYT
V gene: TRBV10-2

CDR3 protein: ASSLLYGTSIPGELF
V gene: TRBV7-9

CDR3 protein: ASSLGRQGWETQY
V gene: TRBV7-2

CDR3 protein: ASSLGITGGSYNSPLH
V gene: TRBV7-6

CDR3 protein: ASSEYSDTQY
V gene: TRBV10-1

CDR3 protein: ASSPATDRAYEQY
V gene: TRBV19